The 16 T cell receptor beta chains below all came from one sample that was sequenced in a study of T-cell memory formation after mild COVID-19. TCRdb fed the 5' RACE reads into MiXCR, producing one record per CDR3 protein. This sample has under 200,000 distinct CDR3 sequences, with around 10% found just once. Material: PBMCs or a T cell subset sorted from them (not recorded which). Every receptor here comes from a man between 18 and 29 years old who had mild COVID-19 (a few samples of this study predate the infection). Cell type and time point are not known.

The chain links TRBV11-2 to TRBJ1-5; D gene ambiguous. V gave up 6 bases and J gave up 0 bases, with 15 bases separating them. Germline CDR1 SGHAT, CDR2 FQNNGV. The CDR3 consists of 16 residues. CDR3 coding DNA: TGTGCCAGCAGTTTAAGAGGTGGATATAGCAATCAGCCCCAGCATTTT. This sequence encodes CASSLRGGYSNQPQHF.

This clonotype turned up a few times. The chain joins TRBV4-1 to TRBJ2-7; a possible D gene is TRBD1 (6 bases). This CDR3 has 15 residues. Germline V gene lookup returns CDR1 MGHRA and CDR2 YSYEKL. V was pared by 0 bases and J by 7 bases, with 16 bases between. The DNA for the CDR3 is TGCGCCAGCAGCCAAGAGGGTGGCAGGGGTGGTGAGCAGTACGTC. Residues: CASSQEGGRGGEQYV.

This clonotype was detected many times. The J gene is TRBJ1-1, the V gene TRBV18, with 9 bases matching TRBD1. Germline loops: CDR1 KGHSH, CDR2 LQKENI. The junction had 10 bases not matched to a gene; V was cut back by 4 bases and J by 1 base. This CDR3 has 17 residues. The DNA of the CDR3 is TGTGCCAGCTCACAGGCCGGGACAGGGTTTCGGAACACTGAAGCTTTCTTT. Translation gives CASSQAGTGFRNTEAFF.

This clonotype was detected only a few times. The chain recombines TRBV9 with TRBJ2-6, with 10 positions matching TRBD1. Germline assignment: CDR1 SGDLS and CDR2 YYNGEE. Trimming cost V 4 bases and J 0 bases; bases outside gene matches: 10. The CDR3 loop spans 19 amino acids. This CDR3 is CASSLPGQGSGSGANVLTF. The DNA for the CDR3 is TGTGCCAGCAGCCTACCGGGACAGGGGTCCGGCTCTGGGGCCAACGTCCTGACTTTC.

There are many counts of this clonotype. This sequence joins TRBV7-2 and TRBJ2-5; TRBD1 matches 8 bases. J was trimmed by 6 bases and V by 5 bases; bases with no gene match: 14. Germline V CDR1 and CDR2: SGHTA, FQGNSA. There are 16 residues in the CDR3. The CDR3 sequence: CASSPDGAGGAKTQYF. The DNA of the CDR3 is TGTGCCAGCAGCCCTGACGGGGCAGGGGGCGCGAAGACCCAGTACTTC. Complete variable domain (other parts from reference TRBV7-2 and TRBJ2-5): GAGVSQSPSNKVTEKGKDVELRCDPISGHTALYWYRQSLGQGLEFLIYFQGNSAPDKSGLPSDRFSAERTGGSVSTLTIQRTQQEDSAVYLCASSPDGAGGAKTQYFGPGTRLLVL.

The sample holds a few counts of this clonotype. This chain joins TRBV5-1 and TRBJ1-2; weak D call: TRBD1 (6 bases). Germline loops: CDR1 SGHRS, CDR2 YFSETQ. The CDR3 has 13 amino acids. The V and J ends lost 2 bases and 4 bases respectively, with 9 bases between them. CDR3: CASSFPRGYGYTF. The DNA for the CDR3 is TGCGCCAGCAGCTTCCCCAGGGGCTATGGCTACACCTTC.

The J gene is TRBJ1-1, the V gene TRBV5-4; D perhaps matches TRBD1 (5 bases). Germline V gives CDR1 SGHNT, CDR2 YYREEE (reference sequence). The CDR3 is 15 residues long. The ends were cut back, 4 bases at V and 3 bases at J, with 16 bases in the middle. The CDR3 protein is CASSPKWGGDTEAFF. The CDR3, as DNA: TGTGCCAGCAGCCCTAAGTGGGGCGGGGACACTGAAGCTTTCTTT.

This clonotype has just a few counts. V is TRBV3-1 and J is TRBJ1-6; D perhaps matches TRBD1 (6 bases). Trimming removed 2 bases from V and 9 bases from J, with 23 bases in between. CDR3 length equals 18 residues. Germline V CDR1 and CDR2: LGHDT, YNNKEL (reference sequence). The CDR3 nucleotides are TGTGCCAGCAGCCAACCCCGACGGACAGTTGCGAAGGGTTCACCCCTCCACTTT. It codes for CASSQPRRTVAKGSPLHF.

This clonotype was seen at least ten times. V is TRBV3-1 and J is TRBJ2-5; D remains unclear. CDR3 length: 13 residues. Germline CDR1 reads LGHDT; CDR2 reads YNNKEL (reference sequence). The V gene lost 4 bases and the J gene lost 4 bases, with 10 bases spanning the gap. In DNA form, the CDR3 reads TGTGCCAGCAGCCCCTATGGCCCAGAGACCCAGTACTTC. It encodes CASSPYGPETQYF.

This clonotype was detected only a few times. This rearrangement joins TRBV12-3 or TRBV12-4 to TRBJ2-7; the D gene is possibly TRBD1 (6 bases). This CDR3 has 13 amino acids. Trimming removed 6 bases at V and 6 bases at J, with 15 bases between. The CDR3 loop is CASSRTLDSEQYV. The CDR3, as DNA: TGTGCCAGCAGCCGGACACTGGACAGCGAGCAGTACGTC.

This chain uses TRBV10-2 with TRBJ2-7, with 7 bases aligning to TRBD1. CDR1 and CDR2 (germline): WSHSY, SAAADI. The trim removed 6 bases at V and 4 bases at J, leaving 6 bases unmatched. The length of the CDR3 is 13 residues. The CDR3 coding sequence is TGCGCCAGCAGCTTAGACAGGGAGTACGAGCAGTACTTC. It yields the protein CASSLDREYEQYF.

This clonotype was seen ten or more times. The chain carries TRBV12-3 or TRBV12-4 and TRBJ2-1, with unresolved D. The CDR3 is 12 residues long. The ends were cut back, 7 bases at V and 7 bases at J, with 11 bases in the middle. The CDR3 DNA reads as TGTGCCAGCACCCGCGGTGGGAATGAGCAGTTCTTC. It codes for CASTRGGNEQFF.

The gene calls are TRBV20-1 and TRBJ2-2; D might be TRBD1 (7 bases). This CDR3 is 13 amino acids long. V was pared by 3 bases and J by 7 bases, with 12 bases between. Per the germline V gene, CDR1 is DFQATT and CDR2 is SNEGSKA (reference sequence). CDR3 DNA: TGCAGTGCTAGGCAGGGGGGCGGCGGGGAGCTGTTTTTT. Translation gives CSARQGGGGELFF.

This clonotype was recorded a few times. This chain connects TRBV12-3 or TRBV12-4 to TRBJ2-5, with D perhaps given as TRBD1 or TRBD2 (6 bases each). This CDR3 is 16 amino acids long. Trimming removed 3 bases from V and 0 bases from J, with 14 bases in between. CDR3 residues: CASSFQRGADQETQYF. DNA for the CDR3: TGTGCCAGCAGTTTTCAGAGGGGGGCAGACCAAGAGACCCAGTACTTC.

This clonotype has just a few counts. This chain joins TRBV15 and TRBJ2-5; D possibly corresponds to TRBD2 (5 bases). Deletions cut 1 base from V and 2 bases from J, with 11 bases between. CDR1 is LNHNV and CDR2 is YYDKDF in the germline V gene (reference sequence). The CDR3 loop spans 15 amino acids. CDR3 nucleotide sequence: TGTGCCACCAGCAGAGCGGGGATAGAACAAGAGACCCAGTACTTC. It specifies CATSRAGIEQETQYF.

The sample holds a few counts of this clonotype. The chain has TRBV9 and TRBJ2-1, with 7 bases aligning to TRBD2. The CDR3 extends over 15 amino acids. CDR1 and CDR2 (germline): SGDLS, YYNGEE. Germline trimming cut 0 bases from V and 3 bases from J; bases unmatched to any gene: 3. The CDR3 DNA follows: TGTGCCAGCAGCGTAGAAGGGGACTACTACAATGAGCAGTTCTTC. This translates into CASSVEGDYYNEQFF. Drawing the rest from reference TRBV9 and TRBJ2-1, the complete variable domain is DSGVTQTPKHLITATGQRVTLRCSPRSGDLSVYWYQQSLDQGLQFLIQYYNGEERAKGNILERFSAQQFPDLHSELNLSSLELGDSALYFCASSVEGDYYNEQFFGPGTRLTVL.